The 4 T cell receptor beta chains below come from one sample, sequenced in a study of blood T cell repertoires in COVID-19. The assay was immunoSEQ multiplex PCR, and TCRdb's table has in-frame clones only and misses some. Of about 180,000 clones in the sample, 80% to 90% are singletons; the top ten hold 20% to 25%. Sequenced material: peripheral blood. All receptors come from an older man with active or convalescent COVID-19.

This clone was detected only a few times. The chain carries TRBV29-1 and TRBJ2-5; 7 positions agree with TRBD2. Germline V gives CDR1 SQVTM, CDR2 ANQGSEA. This CDR3 contains 13 residues. V shed 4 bases, J shed 0 bases, and the junction held 2 bases outside the gene matches. The CDR3 here is CSVGLADQETQYF. The CDR3 bases are TGCAGCGTTGGGCTAGCGGACCAAGAGACCCAGTACTTC.

The J gene is TRBJ1-3, the V gene TRBV7-2; no definite D call. Germline V gene lookup returns CDR1 SGHTA and CDR2 FQGNSA. V lost 3 bases and J 0 bases, leaving 9 bases between the germline ends. This CDR3 comprises 15 residues. Here the CDR3 DNA reads TGTGCCAGCAGCTTGTCCCCCTTCTCTGGAAACACCATATATTTT. It is translated as CASSLSPFSGNTIYF.

The chain is built from TRBV5-1 and TRBJ1-2; 8 nucleotides align to TRBD1. The CDR3 loop spans 14 amino acids. Germline V lookup: CDR1 SGHRS, CDR2 YFSETQ. V lost 1 base, J lost 4 bases, and 3 bases stayed unmatched. CDR3 coding DNA: TGCGCCAGCAGCTTGCGGACAGGGACCTATGGCTACACCTTC. Translation: CASSLRTGTYGYTF. The whole variable domain, remainder taken from reference TRBV5-1 and TRBJ1-2, is KAGVTQTPRYLIKTRGQQVTLSCSPISGHRSVSWYQQTPGQGLQFLFEYFSETQRNKGNFPGRFSGRQFSNSRSEMNVSTLELGDSALYLCASSLRTGTYGYTFGSGTRLTVV.

The rearrangement uses TRBV5-6 and TRBJ1-3; a weak D match, TRBD1 (6 bases). The CDR3 totals 17 residues. Germline assignment: CDR1 SGHDT and CDR2 YYEEEE. Trimming cost V 0 bases and J 0 bases, with 13 bases left between them. The CDR3 sequence: CASSLDRAEFSGNTIYF. In nucleotides, the CDR3 is TGTGCCAGCAGCTTGGACAGGGCTGAATTCTCTGGAAACACCATATATTTT.